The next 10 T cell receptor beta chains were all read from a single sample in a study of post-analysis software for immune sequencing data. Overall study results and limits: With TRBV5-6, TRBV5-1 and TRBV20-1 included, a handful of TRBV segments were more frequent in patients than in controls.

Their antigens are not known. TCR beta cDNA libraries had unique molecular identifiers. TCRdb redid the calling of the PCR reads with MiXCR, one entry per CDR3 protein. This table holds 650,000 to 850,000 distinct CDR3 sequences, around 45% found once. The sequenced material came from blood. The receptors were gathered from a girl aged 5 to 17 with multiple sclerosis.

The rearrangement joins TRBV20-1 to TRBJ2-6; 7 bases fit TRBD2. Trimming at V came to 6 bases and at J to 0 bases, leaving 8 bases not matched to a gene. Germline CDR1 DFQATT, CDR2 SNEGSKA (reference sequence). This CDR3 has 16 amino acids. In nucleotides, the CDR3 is TGCAGTGCCTCCGCGACTAGCCCCTCTGGGGCCAACGTCCTGACTTTC. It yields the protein CSASATSPSGANVLTF.

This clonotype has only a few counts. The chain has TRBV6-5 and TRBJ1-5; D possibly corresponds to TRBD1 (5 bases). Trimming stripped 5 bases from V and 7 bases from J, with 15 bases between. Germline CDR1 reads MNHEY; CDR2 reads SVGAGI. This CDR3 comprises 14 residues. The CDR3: CASSKWGEGQPQHF. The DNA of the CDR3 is TGTGCCAGCAGTAAATGGGGGGAAGGCCAGCCCCAGCATTTT.

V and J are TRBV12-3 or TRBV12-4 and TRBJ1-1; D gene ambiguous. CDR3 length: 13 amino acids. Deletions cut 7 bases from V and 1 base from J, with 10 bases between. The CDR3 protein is CASNLFTNTEAFF. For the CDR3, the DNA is TGTGCCAGCAATTTGTTTACGAACACTGAAGCTTTCTTT.

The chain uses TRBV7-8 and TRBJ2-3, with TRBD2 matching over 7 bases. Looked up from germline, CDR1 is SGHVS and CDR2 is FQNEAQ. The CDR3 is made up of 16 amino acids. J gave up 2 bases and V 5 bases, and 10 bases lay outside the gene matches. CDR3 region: CASSTLAEAHTDTQYF. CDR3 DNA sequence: TGTGCCAGCAGCACCCTAGCGGAGGCCCACACAGATACGCAGTATTTT.

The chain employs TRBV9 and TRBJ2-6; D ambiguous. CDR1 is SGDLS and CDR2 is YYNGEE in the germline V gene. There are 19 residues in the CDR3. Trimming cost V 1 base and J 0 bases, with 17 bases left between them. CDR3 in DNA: TGTGCCAGCAGCGTAATGGGCAGCCGGACCGTCTCTGGGGCCAACGTCCTGACTTTC. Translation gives CASSVMGSRTVSGANVLTF.

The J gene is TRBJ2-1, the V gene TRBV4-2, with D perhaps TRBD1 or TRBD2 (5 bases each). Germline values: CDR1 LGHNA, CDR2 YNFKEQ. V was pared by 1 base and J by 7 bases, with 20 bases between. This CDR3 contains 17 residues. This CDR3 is CASSQAPGGDQRNEQFF. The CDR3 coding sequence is TGTGCCAGCAGCCAAGCTCCCGGTGGGGACCAGAGGAATGAGCAGTTCTTC.

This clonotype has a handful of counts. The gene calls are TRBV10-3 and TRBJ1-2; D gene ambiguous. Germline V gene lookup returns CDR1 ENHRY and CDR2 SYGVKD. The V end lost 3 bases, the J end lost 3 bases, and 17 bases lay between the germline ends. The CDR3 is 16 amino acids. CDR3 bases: TGTGCCATCAGTGATCCGCCACCGCAGGTAGACTATGGCTACACCTTC. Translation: CAISDPPPQVDYGYTF.

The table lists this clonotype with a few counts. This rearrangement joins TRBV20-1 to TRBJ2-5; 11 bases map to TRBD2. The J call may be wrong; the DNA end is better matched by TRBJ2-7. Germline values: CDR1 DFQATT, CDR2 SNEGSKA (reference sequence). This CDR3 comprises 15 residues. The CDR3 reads CSARSGLAAQYEQYF. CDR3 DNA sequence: TGCAGTGCTAGATCGGGACTAGCGGCACAGTACGAGCAGTACTTC.

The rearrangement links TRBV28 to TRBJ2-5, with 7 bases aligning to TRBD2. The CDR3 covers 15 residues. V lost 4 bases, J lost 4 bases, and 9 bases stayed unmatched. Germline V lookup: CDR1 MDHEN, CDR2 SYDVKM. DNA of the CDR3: TGTGCCAGCAGTTCCACTAGCGCAAAGATAGAGACCCAGTACTTC. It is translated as CASSSTSAKIETQYF.

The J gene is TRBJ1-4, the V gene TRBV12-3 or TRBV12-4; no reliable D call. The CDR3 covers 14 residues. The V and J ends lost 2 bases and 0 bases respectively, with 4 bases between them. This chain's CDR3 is CASSLSATNEKLFF. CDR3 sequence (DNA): TGTGCCAGCAGTTTATCTGCAACTAATGAAAAACTGTTTTTT.